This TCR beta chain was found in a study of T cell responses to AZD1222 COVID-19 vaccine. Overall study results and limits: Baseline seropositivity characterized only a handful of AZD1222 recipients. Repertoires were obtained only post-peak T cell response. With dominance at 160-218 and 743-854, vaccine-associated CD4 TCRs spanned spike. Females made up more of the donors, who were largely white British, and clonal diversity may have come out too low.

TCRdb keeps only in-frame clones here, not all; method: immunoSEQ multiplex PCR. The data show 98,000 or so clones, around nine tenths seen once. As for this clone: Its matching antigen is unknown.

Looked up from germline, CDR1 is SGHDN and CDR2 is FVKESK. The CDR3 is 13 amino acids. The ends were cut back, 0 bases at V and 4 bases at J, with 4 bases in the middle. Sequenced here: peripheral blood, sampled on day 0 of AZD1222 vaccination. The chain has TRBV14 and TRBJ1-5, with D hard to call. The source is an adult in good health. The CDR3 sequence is CASSQDRNQPQHF. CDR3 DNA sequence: TGTGCCAGCAGCCAAGACAGAAATCAGCCCCAGCATTTT.